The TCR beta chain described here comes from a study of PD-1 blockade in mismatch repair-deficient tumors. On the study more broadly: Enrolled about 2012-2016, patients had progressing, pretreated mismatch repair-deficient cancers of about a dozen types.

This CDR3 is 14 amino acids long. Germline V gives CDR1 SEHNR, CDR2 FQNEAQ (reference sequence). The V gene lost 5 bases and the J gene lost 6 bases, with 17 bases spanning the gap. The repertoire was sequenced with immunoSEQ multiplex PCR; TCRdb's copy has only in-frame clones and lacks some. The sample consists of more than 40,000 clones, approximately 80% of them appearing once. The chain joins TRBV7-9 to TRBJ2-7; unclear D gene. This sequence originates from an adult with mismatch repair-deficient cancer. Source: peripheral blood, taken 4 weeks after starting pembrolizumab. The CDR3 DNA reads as TGTGCCAGCAGCCCGATGGACGCCCCTCTCGAGCAGTACTTC. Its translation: CASSPMDAPLEQYF.